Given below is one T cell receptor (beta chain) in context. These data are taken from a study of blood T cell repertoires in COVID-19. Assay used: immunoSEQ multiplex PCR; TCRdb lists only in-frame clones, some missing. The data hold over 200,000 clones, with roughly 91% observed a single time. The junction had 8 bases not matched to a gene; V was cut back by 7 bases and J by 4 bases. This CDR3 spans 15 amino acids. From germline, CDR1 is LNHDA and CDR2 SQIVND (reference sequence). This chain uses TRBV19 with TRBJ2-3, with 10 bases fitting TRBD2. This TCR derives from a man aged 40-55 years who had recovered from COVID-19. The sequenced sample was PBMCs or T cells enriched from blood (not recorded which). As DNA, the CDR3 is TGTGCCAGTACCGCTAGCGGGAGTGTCGCAGATACGCAGTATTTT. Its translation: CASTASGSVADTQYF.